This T cell receptor (beta chain) comes out of a study of PD-L1 blockade in urothelial cancer. Study in general: The researchers analyzed blood 3 weeks (second dose) and 6 weeks after treatment start. General study results and limits: Pretreatment TCR clonality in blood under the median foretold superior survival.

The V segment lost 6 bases and the J segment 6 bases; nucleotides outside the gene matches: 5. The CDR3 sequence is 13 residues long. Looked up from germline, CDR1 is SGHTA and CDR2 is FQGNSA. TCRdb's table, derived via immunoSEQ multiplex PCR, lists solely in-frame clones and lacks some. The data hold about 38,000 clones, with approximately 86% observed a single time. Time point indicated: pretreatment peripheral blood. Sample contribution per patient ranged from 1 to 8, covering pretreatment and on-treatment. Remarks on this clone: Its matching antigen is unknown.

Sequenced here: PBMCs, sampled around atezolizumab (anti-PD-L1) treatment. This clonotype was obtained from a man at least 80 years old with urothelial cancer. The chain couples TRBV7-2 to TRBJ1-2; 9 bases map to TRBD1. CDR3: CASRLTGGHGYTF. DNA for the CDR3: TGTGCCAGCAGATTAACAGGGGGCCATGGCTACACCTTC. The full variable domain, its missing parts supplied by reference TRBV7-2 and TRBJ1-2, is GAGVSQSPSNKVTEKGKDVELRCDPISGHTALYWYRQSLGQGLEFLIYFQGNSAPDKSGLPSDRFSAERTGGSVSTLTIQRTQQEDSAVYLCASRLTGGHGYTFGSGTRLTVV.